This TCR beta chain was profiled in a study of beta chain features in type 1 diabetes (dated by TCRdb to 2017 to 2018). For the study in its entirety: Patients and healthy donors did not differ in mean age, gender distribution, total cell number or subset yield. Across all samples, about 110 million sorted cells were examined, and cell number per subset correlated strongly with RNA yield. The study compared TCRB repertoires of sorted circulating CD4+ T cell subsets between recently diagnosed type 1 diabetes patients and matched healthy donors. Regulatory and stem cell-like memory subsets were isolated from only 8 patients and roughly 8 healthy donors, whereas naive and central memory subsets came from all 28 donors. Overall study outcomes, separate from this receptor: Naive, central memory and regulatory TCRB repertoires appeared to be more similar among patients than among healthy donors. PCR might favor shorter templates, but patient and control samples were amplified and corrected together, so any skew would affect both groups equally. Because cDNA was sequenced instead of genomic DNA, highly expressing activated cells could be over-represented, though the groups showed no difference in activation or CD3 levels. At VDJ recombination sites, type 1 diabetes patients had fewer insertions and more deleted nucleotides, which implies abnormalities in thymic rearrangement. In all four CD4+ subsets, TCRB CDR3 length was moderately but significantly shorter in type 1 diabetes patients. HLA sub-analyses involved small numbers of individuals, so any influence of HLA type on TCRB rearrangement remained unresolved.

The High Capacity cDNA Reverse Transcription Kit was used to reverse transcribe all of the isolated RNA, meaning that expressed TCRB transcripts were what got sequenced. Naive, central memory and regulatory T cell samples underwent deep immunoSEQ sequencing, averaging around 4 million total reads per sample. Sorted cells were lysed in RLT buffer, and RNA was extracted using DNase-treated RNeasy Micro or Mini kits according to cell number. To prevent cross-contamination, each cell subset was processed individually, whereas patient and healthy donor samples were processed jointly. TCRB sequences were amplified from cDNA with the immunoSEQ multiplex PCR, producing 87-bp fragments spanning the CDR3 region. Sequencing of the amplicons was performed on the Illumina HiSeq platform. In the source study's methods: PCR bias was computationally corrected using synthetic template baselines, reads within Hamming distance 2 were collapsed, and singletons that could not be merged were discarded. Reads were aligned against IMGT to assign V, D and J genes, CDR3 length and insertions or deletions at six rearrangement sites. Within each subset, clonotype counts were normalized to the number of sorted cells before true diversity and Gini coefficients were calculated with the tcR R package. The overlap coefficient, calculated on TCRB nucleotide sequences, was used to quantify repertoire sharing. Out-of-frame TCRB sequences from naive cells were analyzed as a proxy for the pre-selection repertoire. TCRdb's version of the immuneACCESS table is confined to in-frame rearrangements and falls short of the full clone set. An unresolved V gene accounts for under half of the shortfall where checked; the remainder is of unknown origin. D and trimming come from the DNA, and the V and J calls and clone size come from that table. The sample table shows hundreds of thousands of clones, and roughly 13% are seen once. Of the sample, approximately 0.022% is held by the ten largest clones.

To note about this clone: Its cognate antigen has yet to be identified. No much larger clone exists at a distance of one base, and base qualities are not known. This CDR3 is also generated by other DNA sequences in the sample.

From each donor, a single peripheral blood sample of 100 to 150 mL on average was drawn into heparinised tubes. A BD FACSAria II was used to sort naive, central memory, regulatory and stem cell-like memory CD4+ T cells with a panel that included CD45RO, CCR7, CD25, CD127, CD95 and CD27. Every sorted population had a purity above 95%. PBMCs were isolated immediately by Lymphoprep density gradient centrifugation and stained directly without culture. Samples were stained and sorted in pairs, with one healthy donor and one patient per experiment, so that batch effects were minimized. CDR1 and CDR2 were assigned from the germline V gene as SQVTM and ANQGSEA. The CDR3 spans 17 residues, from the cysteine through the phenylalanine. Only the CDR3 DNA stays, 51 bases, in frame from base 1. The germline V end is reduced by 5 bases and the J end by 6 bases; junction bases left unmatched: 17.

The chain uses TRBV29-1 and TRBJ2-3, with 10 bases aligning to TRBD1. The TCR was taken from a man between 18 and 29 years old with type 1 diabetes. Sequences were obtained from naive CD4+ T cells from blood. The meaning of the sample's cell subset or site label: true naive CD4+ T cells. CDR3 protein: CSVQGRDRGRLGDTQYF. The bases read TGCAGCGTTCAGGGGAGGGACAGGGGACGCCTGGGGGATACGCAGTATTTT.